The clone carrying this T cell receptor beta chain turned up a few times. What it binds is not known. Using unique molecular identifiers, the investigators prepared the TCRbeta library. TCRdb redid the calling of the PCR reads with MiXCR, one entry per CDR3 protein. The data contain around 490,000 distinct CDR3 sequences, about 10% of them singletons. The sample originates from a study of T-cell reconstitution after alpha-beta-depleted transplantation in children. Points from the study as a whole: From surviving recipient T cells and thymic progenitors came the high day-60 TCRbeta diversity observed in some patients. About two months after transplant, alpha-beta T cells reportedly came from several hundred expanded graft clones. Newly produced T cells mostly accounted for T-cell counts and diversity one year post-transplant.

This specimen consisted of PBMCs, mostly from graft donor cells, obtained 180 days after TCRalphabeta/CD19-depleted stem cell transplant. This clonotype originated in a female patient aged 2-15 years who had a stem cell transplant for aplastic anemia, so the T cells may come from the graft donor.

CDR3 loop: CSASRLVQETQYF. CDR3 bases: TGCAGTGCTAGCCGACTAGTCCAAGAGACCCAGTACTTC. The chain carries TRBV20-1 and TRBJ2-5; possible D gene TRBD2, 6 bases. Deletions cut 3 bases from V and 1 base from J, with 9 bases between. Per the germline V gene, CDR1 is DFQATT and CDR2 is SNEGSKA (reference sequence). The CDR3 contains 13 residues.